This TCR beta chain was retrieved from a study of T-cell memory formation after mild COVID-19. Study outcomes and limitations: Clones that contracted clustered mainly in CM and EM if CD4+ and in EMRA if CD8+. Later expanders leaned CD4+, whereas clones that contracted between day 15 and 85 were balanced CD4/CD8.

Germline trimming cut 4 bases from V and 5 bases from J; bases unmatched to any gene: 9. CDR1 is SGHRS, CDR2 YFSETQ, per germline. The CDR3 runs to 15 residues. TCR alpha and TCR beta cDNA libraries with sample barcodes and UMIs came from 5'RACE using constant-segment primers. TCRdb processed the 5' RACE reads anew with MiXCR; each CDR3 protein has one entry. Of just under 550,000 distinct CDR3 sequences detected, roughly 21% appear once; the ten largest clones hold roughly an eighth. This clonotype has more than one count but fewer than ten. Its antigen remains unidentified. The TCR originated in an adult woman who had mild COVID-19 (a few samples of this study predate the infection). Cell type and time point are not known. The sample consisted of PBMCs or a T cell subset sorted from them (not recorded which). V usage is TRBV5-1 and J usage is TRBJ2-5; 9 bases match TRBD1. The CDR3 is CASSTGTGSMETQYF. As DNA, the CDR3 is TGCGCCAGCAGCACAGGGACAGGGAGTATGGAGACCCAGTACTTC.